What follows describes a single T cell receptor beta chain. The data derive from a study of blood T cell repertoires in COVID-19. The protocol was immunoSEQ multiplex PCR, while the TCRdb copy is restricted to in-frame clones and leaves out a portion. The table has 290,000 or so clones, about 87% seen once. This CDR3 has 15 residues. Germline CDR1 and CDR2: LNHDA and SQIVND (reference sequence). V trimming: 4 bases; J trimming: 5 bases; junction bases outside the gene matches: 7. The sequence was obtained from a man between 70 and 80 years old with acute or convalescent COVID-19. The V gene is TRBV19, the J gene TRBJ2-5; 10 bases fit TRBD2. Sample: peripheral blood. CDR3 sequence reads: CASSSLAGVLETQYF. CDR3 coding DNA: TGTGCCAGTAGTAGTCTAGCGGGAGTGCTGGAGACCCAGTACTTC.